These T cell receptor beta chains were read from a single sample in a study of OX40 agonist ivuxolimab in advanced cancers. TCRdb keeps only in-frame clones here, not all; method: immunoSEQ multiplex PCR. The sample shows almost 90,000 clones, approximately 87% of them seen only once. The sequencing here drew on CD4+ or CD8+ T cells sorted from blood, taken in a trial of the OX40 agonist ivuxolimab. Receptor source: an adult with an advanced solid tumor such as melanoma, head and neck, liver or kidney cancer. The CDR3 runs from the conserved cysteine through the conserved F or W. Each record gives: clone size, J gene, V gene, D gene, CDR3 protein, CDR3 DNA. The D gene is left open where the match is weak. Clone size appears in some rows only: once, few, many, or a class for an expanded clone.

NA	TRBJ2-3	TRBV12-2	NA	CASRLPFYSHSTDTQYF	TGTGCAAGTCGCTTACCCTTTTACAGCCACAGCACAGATACGCAGTATTTT
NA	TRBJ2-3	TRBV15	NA	CATSRALATDTQYF	TGTGCCACCAGCAGAGCGCTAGCCACAGATACGCAGTATTTT
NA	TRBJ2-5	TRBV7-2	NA	CASSYSAGRGETQYF	TGTGCCAGCAGCTACTCGGCGGGTAGAGGAGAGACCCAGTACTTC
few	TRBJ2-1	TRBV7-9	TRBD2	CASIGTSGNNGEQFF	TGTGCCAGCATCGGGACTAGCGGGAATAACGGTGAGCAGTTCTTC
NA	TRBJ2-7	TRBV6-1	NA	CASSLAQAYEQYF	TGTGCCAGCAGCCTAGCGCAGGCCTACGAGCAGTACTTC
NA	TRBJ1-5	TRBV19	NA	CASTSQGGQPQHF	TGTGCCAGTACTTCTCAGGGAGGGCAGCCCCAGCATTTT
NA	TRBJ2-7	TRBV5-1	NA	CASSLEFRASYEQYF	TGCGCCAGCAGCTTGGAGTTCCGTGCTTCCTACGAGCAGTACTTC
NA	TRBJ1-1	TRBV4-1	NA	CASSQTGRTLTEAFF	TGCGCCAGCAGCCAAACGGGCAGGACCCTCACTGAAGCTTTCTTT
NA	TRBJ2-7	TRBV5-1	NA	CASSLRGSGYEQYF	TGCGCCAGCAGCTTGCGCGGTAGCGGCTACGAGCAGTACTTC
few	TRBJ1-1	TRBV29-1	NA	CSAEIGTEAFF	TGCAGCGCAGAGATCGGGACTGAAGCTTTCTTT
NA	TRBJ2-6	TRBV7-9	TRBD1	CASSRQGNSGANVLTF	TGTGCCAGCAGCCGACAGGGTAACTCTGGGGCCAACGTCCTGACTTTC
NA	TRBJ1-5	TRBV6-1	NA	CASSEGYIRSNQPQHF	TGTGCCAGCAGTGAAGGCTACATAAGATCCAATCAGCCCCAGCATTTT
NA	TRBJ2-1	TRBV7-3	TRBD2	CASSLTSPGLAPNEQFF	TGTGCCAGCAGCTTAACGTCTCCGGGACTAGCCCCTAATGAGCAGTTCTTC
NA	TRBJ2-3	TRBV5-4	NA	CASSEDWGTPPTQYF	TGTGCCAGCAGCGAGGACTGGGGCACCCCTCCGACGCAGTATTTT
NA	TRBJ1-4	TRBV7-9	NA	CASSLEGNLGEKLFF	TGTGCCAGCAGCTTAGAGGGGAATCTGGGTGAAAAACTGTTTTTT
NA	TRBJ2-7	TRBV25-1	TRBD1	CASSGGQGPYEQYF	TGTGCCAGCAGTGGGGGACAGGGACCCTACGAGCAGTACTTC
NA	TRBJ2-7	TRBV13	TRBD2	CASNERGGTTSYEQYF	TGTGCCAGCAATGAGCGGGGGGGTACCACCTCCTACGAGCAGTACTTC